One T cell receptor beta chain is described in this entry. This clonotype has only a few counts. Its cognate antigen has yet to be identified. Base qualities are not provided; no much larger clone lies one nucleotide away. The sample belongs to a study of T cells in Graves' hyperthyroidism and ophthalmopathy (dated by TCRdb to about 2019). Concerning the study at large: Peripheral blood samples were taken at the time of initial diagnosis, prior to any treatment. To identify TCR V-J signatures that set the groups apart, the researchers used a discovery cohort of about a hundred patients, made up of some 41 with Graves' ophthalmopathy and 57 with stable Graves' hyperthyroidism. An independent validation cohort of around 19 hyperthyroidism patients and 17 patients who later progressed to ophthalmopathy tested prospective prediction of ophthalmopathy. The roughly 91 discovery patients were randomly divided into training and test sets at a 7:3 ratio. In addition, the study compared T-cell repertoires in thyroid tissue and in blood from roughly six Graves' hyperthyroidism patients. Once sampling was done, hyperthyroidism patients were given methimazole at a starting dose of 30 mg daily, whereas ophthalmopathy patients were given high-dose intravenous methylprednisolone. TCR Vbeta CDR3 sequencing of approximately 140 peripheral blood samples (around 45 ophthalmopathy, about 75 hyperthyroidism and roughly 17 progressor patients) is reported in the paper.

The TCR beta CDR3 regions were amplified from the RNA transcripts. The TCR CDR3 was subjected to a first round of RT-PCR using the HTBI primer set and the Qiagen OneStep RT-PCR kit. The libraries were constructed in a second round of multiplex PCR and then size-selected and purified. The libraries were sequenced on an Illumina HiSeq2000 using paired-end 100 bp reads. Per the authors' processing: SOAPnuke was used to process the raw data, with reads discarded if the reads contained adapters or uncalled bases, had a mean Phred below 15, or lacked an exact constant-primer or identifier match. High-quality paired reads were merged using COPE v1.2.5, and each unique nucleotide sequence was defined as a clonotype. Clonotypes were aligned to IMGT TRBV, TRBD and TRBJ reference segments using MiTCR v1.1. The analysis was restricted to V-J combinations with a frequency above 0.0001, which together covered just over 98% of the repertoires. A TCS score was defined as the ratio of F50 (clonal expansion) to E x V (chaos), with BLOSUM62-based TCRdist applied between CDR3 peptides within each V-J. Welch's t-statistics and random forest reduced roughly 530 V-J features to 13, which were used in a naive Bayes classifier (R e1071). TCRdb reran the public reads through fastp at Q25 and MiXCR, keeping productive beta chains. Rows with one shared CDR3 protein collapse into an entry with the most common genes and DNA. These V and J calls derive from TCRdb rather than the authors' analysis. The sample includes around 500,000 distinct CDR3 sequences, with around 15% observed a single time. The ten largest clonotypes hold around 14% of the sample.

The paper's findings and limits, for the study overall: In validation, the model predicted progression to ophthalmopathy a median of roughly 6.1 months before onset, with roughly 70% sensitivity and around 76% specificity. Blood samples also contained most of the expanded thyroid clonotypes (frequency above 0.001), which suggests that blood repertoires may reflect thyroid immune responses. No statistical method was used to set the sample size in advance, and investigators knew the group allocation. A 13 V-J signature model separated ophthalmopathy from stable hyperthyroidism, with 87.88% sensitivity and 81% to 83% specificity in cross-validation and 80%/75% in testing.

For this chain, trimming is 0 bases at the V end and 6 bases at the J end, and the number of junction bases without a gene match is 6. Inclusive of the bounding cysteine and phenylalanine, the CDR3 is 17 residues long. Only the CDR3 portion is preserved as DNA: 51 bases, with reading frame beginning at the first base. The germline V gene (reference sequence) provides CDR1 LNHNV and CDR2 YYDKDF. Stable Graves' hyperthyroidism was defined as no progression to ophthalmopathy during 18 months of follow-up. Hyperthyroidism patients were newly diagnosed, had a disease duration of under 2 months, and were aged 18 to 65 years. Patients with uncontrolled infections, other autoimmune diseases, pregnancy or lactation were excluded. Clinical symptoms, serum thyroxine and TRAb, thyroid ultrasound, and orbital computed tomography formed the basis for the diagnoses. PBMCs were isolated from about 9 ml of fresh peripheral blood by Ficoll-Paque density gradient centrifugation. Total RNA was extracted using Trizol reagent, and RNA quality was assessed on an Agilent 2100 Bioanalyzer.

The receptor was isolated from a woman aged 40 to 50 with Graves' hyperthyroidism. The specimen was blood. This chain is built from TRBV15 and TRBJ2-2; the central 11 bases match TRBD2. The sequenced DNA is TGTGCCACCAGCAGAGATGTACTAGCGGGGGCTCCCGGGGAGCTGTTTTTT. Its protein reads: CATSRDVLAGAPGELFF.